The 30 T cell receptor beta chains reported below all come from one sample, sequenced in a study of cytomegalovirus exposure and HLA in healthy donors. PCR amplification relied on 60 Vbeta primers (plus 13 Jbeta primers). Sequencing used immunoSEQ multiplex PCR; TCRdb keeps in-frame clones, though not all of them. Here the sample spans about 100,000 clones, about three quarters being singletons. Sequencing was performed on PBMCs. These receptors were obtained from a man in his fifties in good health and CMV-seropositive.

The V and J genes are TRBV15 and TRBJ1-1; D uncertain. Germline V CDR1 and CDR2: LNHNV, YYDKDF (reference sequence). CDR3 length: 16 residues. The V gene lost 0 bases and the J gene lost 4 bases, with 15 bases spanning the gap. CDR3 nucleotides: TGTGCCACCAGCAGAGATCCGGACCGGGCGGGCACTGAAGCTTTCTTT. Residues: CATSRDPDRAGTEAFF.

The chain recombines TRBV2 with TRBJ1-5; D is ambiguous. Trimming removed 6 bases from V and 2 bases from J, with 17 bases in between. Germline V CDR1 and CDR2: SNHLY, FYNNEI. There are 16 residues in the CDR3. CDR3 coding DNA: TGTGCCAGCAGCTGGAGGGAGACCTACGGCAATCAGCCCCAGCATTTT. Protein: CASSWRETYGNQPQHF.

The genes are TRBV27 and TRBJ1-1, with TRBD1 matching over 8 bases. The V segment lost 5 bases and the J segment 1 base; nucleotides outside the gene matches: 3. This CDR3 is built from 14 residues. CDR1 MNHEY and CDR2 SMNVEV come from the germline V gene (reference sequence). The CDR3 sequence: CASSPGQGNTEAFF. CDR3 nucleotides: TGTGCCAGCAGTCCAGGACAGGGGAACACTGAAGCTTTCTTT.

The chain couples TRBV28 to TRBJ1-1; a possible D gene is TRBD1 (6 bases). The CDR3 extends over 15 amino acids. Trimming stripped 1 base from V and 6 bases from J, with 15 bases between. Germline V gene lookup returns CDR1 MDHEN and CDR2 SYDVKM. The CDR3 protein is CASSLSLGARAEAFF. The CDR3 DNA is TGTGCCAGCAGTTTATCATTGGGGGCGCGGGCTGAAGCTTTCTTT.

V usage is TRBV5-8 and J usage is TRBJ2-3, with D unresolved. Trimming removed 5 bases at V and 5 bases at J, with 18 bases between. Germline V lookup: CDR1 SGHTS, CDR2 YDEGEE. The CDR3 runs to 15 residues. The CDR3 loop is CASRDDSNLRDTQYF. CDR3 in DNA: TGTGCCAGCAGAGATGACTCAAATCTCAGAGATACGCAGTATTTT.

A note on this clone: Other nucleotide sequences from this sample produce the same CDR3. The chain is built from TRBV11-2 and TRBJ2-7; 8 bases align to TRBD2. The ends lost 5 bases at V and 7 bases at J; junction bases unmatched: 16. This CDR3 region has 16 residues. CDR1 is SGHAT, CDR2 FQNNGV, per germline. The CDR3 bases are TGTGCCAGCAGCGCCCAGGCGGCGGGGGGCCTAGGGGAGCAGTACTTC. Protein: CASSAQAAGGLGEQYF.

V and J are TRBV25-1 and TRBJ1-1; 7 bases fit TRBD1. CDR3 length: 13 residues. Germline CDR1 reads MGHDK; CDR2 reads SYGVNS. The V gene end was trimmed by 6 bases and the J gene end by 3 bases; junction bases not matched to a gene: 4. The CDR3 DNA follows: TGTGCCAGCAGCAACACAGGGGACACTGAAGCTTTCTTT. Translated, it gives CASSNTGDTEAFF.

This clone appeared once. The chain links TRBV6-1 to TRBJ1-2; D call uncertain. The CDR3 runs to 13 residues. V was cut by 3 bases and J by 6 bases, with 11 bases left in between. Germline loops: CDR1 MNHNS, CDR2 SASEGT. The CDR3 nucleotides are TGTGCCAGCAGTGATTATATAACAGATGGCTACACCTTC. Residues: CASSDYITDGYTF.

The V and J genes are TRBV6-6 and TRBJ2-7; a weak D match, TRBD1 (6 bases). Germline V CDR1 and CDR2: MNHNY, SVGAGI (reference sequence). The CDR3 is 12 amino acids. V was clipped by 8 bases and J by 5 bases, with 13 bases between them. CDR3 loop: CASGGGLDEQYF. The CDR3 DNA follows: TGTGCCAGCGGGGGCGGTTTGGACGAGCAGTACTTC.

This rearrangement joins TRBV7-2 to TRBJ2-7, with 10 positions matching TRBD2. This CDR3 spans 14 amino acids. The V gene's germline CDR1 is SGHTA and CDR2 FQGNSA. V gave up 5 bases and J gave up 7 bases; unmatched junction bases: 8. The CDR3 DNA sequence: TGTGCCAGCAGCCCACTAGCGGGGATAAATGAGCAGTACTTC. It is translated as CASSPLAGINEQYF. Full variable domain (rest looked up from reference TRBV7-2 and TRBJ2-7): GAGVSQSPSNKVTEKGKDVELRCDPISGHTALYWYRQSLGQGLEFLIYFQGNSAPDKSGLPSDRFSAERTGGSVSTLTIQRTQQEDSAVYLCASSPLAGINEQYFGPGTRLTVT.

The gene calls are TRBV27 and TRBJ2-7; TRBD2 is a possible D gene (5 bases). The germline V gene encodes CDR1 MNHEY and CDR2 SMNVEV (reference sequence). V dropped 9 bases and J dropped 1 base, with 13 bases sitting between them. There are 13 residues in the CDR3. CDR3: CASHLRGSYEQYF. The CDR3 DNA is TGTGCCAGTCATCTCCGGGGTTCCTACGAGCAGTACTTC.

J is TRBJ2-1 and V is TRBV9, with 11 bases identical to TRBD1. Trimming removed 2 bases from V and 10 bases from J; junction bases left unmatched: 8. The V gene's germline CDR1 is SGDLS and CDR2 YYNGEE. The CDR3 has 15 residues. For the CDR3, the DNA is TGTGCCAGCAGCGTCAAACCGGGACAGGGGGACGAGCAGTTCTTC. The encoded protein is CASSVKPGQGDEQFF.

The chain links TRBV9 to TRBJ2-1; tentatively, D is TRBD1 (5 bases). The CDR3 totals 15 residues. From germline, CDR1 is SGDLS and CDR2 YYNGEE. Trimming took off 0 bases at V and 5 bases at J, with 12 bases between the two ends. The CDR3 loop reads CASSVAYRGNNEQFF. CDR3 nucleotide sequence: TGTGCCAGCAGCGTAGCTTATAGGGGAAACAATGAGCAGTTCTTC. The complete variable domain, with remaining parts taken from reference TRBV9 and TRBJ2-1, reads DSGVTQTPKHLITATGQRVTLRCSPRSGDLSVYWYQQSLDQGLQFLIQYYNGEERAKGNILERFSAQQFPDLHSELNLSSLELGDSALYFCASSVAYRGNNEQFFGPGTRLTVL.

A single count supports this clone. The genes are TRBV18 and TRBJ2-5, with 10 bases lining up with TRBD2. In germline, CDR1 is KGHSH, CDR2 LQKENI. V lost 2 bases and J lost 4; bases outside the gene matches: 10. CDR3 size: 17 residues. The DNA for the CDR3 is TGTGCCAGCTCACCAATGTCTAGCGGGGGATTGGGAGAGACCCAGTACTTC. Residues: CASSPMSSGGLGETQYF.

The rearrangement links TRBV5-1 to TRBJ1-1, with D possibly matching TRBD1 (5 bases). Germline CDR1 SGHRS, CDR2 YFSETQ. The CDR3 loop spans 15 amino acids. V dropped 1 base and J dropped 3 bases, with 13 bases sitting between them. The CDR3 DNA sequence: TGCGCCAGCAGCTTGCAGGGCCCGAGGTACACTGAAGCTTTCTTT. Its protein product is CASSLQGPRYTEAFF.

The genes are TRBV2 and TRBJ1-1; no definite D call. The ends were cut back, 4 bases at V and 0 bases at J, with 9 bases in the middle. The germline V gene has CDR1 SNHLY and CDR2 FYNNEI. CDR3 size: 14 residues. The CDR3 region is CASSATPMNTEAFF. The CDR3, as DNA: TGTGCCAGCAGTGCCACACCAATGAACACTGAAGCTTTCTTT. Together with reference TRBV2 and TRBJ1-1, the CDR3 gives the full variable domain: EPEVTQTPSHQVTQMGQEVILRCVPISNHLYFYWYRQILGQKVEFLVSFYNNEISEKSEIFDDQFSVERPDGSNFTLKIRSTKLEDSAMYFCASSATPMNTEAFFGQGTRLTVV.

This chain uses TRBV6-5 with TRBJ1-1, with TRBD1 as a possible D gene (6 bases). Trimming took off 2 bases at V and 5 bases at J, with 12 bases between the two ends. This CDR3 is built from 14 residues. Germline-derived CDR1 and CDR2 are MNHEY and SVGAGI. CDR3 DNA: TGTGCCAGCAGTTACCTACAGGGCAGGACTGAAGCTTTCTTT. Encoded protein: CASSYLQGRTEAFF.

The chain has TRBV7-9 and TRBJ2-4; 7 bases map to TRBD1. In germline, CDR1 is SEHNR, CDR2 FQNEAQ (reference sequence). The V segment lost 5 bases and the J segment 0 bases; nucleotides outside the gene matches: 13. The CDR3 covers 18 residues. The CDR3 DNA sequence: TGTGCCAGCAGCCCTGTAGCCCGGACAGGAATAGCCAAAAACATTCAGTACTTC. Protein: CASSPVARTGIAKNIQYF. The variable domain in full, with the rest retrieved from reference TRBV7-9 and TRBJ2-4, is DTGVSQNPRHKITKRGQNVTFRCDPISEHNRLYWYRQTLGQGPEFLTYFQNEAQLEKSRLLSDRFSAERPKGSFSTLEIQRTEQGDSAMYLCASSPVARTGIAKNIQYFGAGTRLSVL.

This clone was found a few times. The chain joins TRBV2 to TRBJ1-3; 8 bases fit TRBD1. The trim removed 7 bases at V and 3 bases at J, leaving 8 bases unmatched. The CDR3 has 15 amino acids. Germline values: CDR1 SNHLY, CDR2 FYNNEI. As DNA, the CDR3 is TGTGCCAGCACTAGAGACAGGGGCGATGGAAACACCATATATTTT. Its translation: CASTRDRGDGNTIYF.

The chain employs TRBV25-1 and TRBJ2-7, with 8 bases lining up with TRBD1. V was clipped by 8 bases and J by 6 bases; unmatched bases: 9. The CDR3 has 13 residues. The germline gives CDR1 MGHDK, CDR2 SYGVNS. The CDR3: CASRGQGVGEQYF. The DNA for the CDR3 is TGTGCCAGCCGAGGACAGGGCGTTGGCGAGCAGTACTTC.

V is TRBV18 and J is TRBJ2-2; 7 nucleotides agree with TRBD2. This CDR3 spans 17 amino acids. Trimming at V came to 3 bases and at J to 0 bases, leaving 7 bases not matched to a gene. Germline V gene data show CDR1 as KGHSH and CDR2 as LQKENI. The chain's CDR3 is CASSPGGLVANTGELFF. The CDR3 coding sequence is TGTGCCAGCTCACCGGGAGGGCTAGTCGCGAACACCGGGGAGCTGTTTTTT.

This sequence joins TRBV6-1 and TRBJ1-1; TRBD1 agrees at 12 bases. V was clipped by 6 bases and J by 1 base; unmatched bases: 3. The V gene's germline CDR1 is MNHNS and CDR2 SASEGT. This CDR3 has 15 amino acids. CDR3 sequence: CASRGTGGRNTEAFF. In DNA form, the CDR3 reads TGTGCCAGCAGAGGGACAGGGGGCCGGAACACTGAAGCTTTCTTT.

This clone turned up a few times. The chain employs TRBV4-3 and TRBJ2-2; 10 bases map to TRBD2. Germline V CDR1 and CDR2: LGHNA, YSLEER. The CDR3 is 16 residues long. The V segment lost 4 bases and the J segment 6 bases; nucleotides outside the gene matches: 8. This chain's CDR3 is CASSLRLAGIAGELFF. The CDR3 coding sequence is TGCGCCAGCAGCCTCCGACTAGCGGGTATCGCCGGGGAGCTGTTTTTT.

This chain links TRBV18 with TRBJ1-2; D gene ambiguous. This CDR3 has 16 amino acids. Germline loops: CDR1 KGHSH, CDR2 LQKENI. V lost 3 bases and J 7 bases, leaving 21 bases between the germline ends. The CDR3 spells CASSPLDDLNYVGYTF. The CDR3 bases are TGTGCCAGCTCACCTTTAGACGACCTAAACTATGTTGGCTACACCTTC.

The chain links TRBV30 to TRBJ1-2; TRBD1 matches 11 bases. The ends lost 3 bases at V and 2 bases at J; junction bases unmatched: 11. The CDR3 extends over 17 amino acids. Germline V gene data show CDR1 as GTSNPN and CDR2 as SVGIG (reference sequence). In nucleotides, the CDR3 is TGTGCCTGGAGCGGCGGGACAGGGGGAATCATCAACTATGGCTACACCTTC. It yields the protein CAWSGGTGGIINYGYTF.

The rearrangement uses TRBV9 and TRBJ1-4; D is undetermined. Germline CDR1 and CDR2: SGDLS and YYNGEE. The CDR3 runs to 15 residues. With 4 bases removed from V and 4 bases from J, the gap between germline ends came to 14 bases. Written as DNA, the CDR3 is TGTGCCAGCAGCCCCTTAGCAGCGAATAATGAAAAACTGTTTTTT. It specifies CASSPLAANNEKLFF.

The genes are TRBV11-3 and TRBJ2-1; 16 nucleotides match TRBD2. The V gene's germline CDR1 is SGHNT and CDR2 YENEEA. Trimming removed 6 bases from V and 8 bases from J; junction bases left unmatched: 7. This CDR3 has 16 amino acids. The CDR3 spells CASSLGLAGGLDEQFF. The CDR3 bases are TGTGCCAGCAGTTTGGGACTAGCGGGGGGGCTCGATGAGCAGTTCTTC.

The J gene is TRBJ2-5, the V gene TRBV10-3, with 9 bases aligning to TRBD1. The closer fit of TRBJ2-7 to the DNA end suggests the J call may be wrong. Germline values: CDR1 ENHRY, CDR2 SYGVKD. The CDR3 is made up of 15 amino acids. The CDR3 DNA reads TGTGCCATCAGTGATGGGACAGGGAAAGGCTACGAGCAGTACTTC. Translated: CAISDGTGKGYEQYF.

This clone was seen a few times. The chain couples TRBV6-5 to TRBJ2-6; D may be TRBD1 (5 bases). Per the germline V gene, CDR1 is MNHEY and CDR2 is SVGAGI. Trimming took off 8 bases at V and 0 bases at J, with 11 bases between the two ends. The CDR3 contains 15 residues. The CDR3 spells CASVSGFSGANVLTF. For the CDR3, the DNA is TGTGCCAGCGTCTCAGGGTTCTCTGGGGCCAACGTCCTGACTTTC.

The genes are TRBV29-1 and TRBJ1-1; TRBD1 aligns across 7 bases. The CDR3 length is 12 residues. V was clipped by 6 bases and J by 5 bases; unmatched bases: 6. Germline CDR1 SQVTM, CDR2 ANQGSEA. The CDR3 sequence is CSVSGGRTEAFF. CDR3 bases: TGCAGCGTCTCAGGGGGTAGGACTGAAGCTTTCTTT.